A single sample gave rise to the 26 T cell receptor beta chains below, sequenced in a study of technical replicates of blood from a few donors. Assay: immunoSEQ multiplex PCR; the TCRdb copy retains only in-frame clones and omits some. The table includes about 59,000 clones, around 93% detected once. Material: PBMCs. These receptors were taken from a human donor in good health. Some clones in this sample may be carry-over from other donors' samples.

The CDR3 spells CASSQEGTSGTSGAQYF. The CDR3 DNA follows: TGTGCCAGCAGCCAGGAGGGGACTAGCGGGACGAGCGGTGCGCAGTATTTT. The gene calls are TRBV4-2 and TRBJ2-3; 13 bases match TRBD2. Germline lookup yields CDR1 LGHNA and CDR2 YNFKEQ. There are 17 residues in the CDR3. V was pared by 3 bases and J by 10 bases, with 13 bases of the junction left unmatched.

The gene calls are TRBV7-6 and TRBJ1-2, with D unresolved. Germline V gene lookup returns CDR1 SGHVS and CDR2 FNYEAQ. Trimming removed 1 base from V and 3 bases from J, with 6 bases in between. The CDR3 extends over 13 amino acids. CDR3 loop: CASSLDTDYGYTF. The CDR3 region has the DNA TGTGCCAGCAGCTTAGATACGGACTATGGCTACACCTTC. Supplemented by reference TRBV7-6 and TRBJ1-2, the full variable domain reads GAGVSQSPRYKVTKRGQDVALRCDPISGHVSLYWYRQALGQGPEFLTYFNYEAQQDKSGLPNDRFSAERPEGSISTLTIQRTEQRDSAMYRCASSLDTDYGYTFGSGTRLTVV.

This clone has a single count. The genes are TRBV7-2 and TRBJ1-3, with 7 bases aligning to TRBD1. The CDR3 covers 17 residues. Looked up from germline, CDR1 is SGHTA and CDR2 is FQGNSA. The V gene end was trimmed by 3 bases and the J gene end by 2 bases; junction bases not matched to a gene: 10. DNA of the CDR3: TGTGCCAGCAGCTTTCAGACAGGGTCGCTTACTGGAAACACCATATATTTT. It is translated as CASSFQTGSLTGNTIYF.

The gene calls are TRBV7-8 and TRBJ2-5, with TRBD1 matching 8 bases. V dropped 5 bases and J dropped 1; count of bases not matched to a gene: 6. CDR1 is SGHVS and CDR2 is FQNEAQ in the germline V gene. The CDR3 runs 15 residues. CDR3 bases: TGTGCCAGCAGCAAAGACAGGGGTCCCCAAGAGACCCAGTACTTC. It codes for CASSKDRGPQETQYF.

This chain connects TRBV9 to TRBJ2-2; 9 bases align to TRBD2. The CDR3 is 16 amino acids. V dropped 2 bases and J dropped 4; count of bases not matched to a gene: 6. Per the germline V gene, CDR1 is SGDLS and CDR2 is YYNGEE. The CDR3 protein is CASSVRREGRTGELFF. CDR3 DNA sequence: TGTGCCAGCAGCGTTCGGCGGGAGGGCCGCACCGGGGAGCTGTTTTTT. Based on the CDR3 plus reference TRBV9 and TRBJ2-2, the full variable domain is DSGVTQTPKHLITATGQRVTLRCSPRSGDLSVYWYQQSLDQGLQFLIQYYNGEERAKGNILERFSAQQFPDLHSELNLSSLELGDSALYFCASSVRREGRTGELFFGEGSRLTVL.

The sample holds one count of this clone. The rearrangement joins TRBV4-3 to TRBJ2-3; the D is unclear. Germline lookup yields CDR1 LGHNA and CDR2 YSLEER. The CDR3 covers 14 residues. V dropped 0 bases and J dropped 1 base, with 5 bases sitting between them. This CDR3 is CASSQDQGTDTQYF. CDR3 sequence (DNA): TGCGCCAGCAGCCAAGATCAGGGCACAGATACGCAGTATTTT.

This clone was counted once. The rearrangement links TRBV18 to TRBJ2-5; D may be TRBD1 (6 bases). The V end was cut by 6 bases, the J end by 5 bases, with 16 bases between. The CDR3 runs to 14 residues. Germline V gene sequence: CDR1 KGHSH, CDR2 LQKENI. The CDR3 sequence is CASSSWTEAETQYF. CDR3 coding DNA: TGTGCCAGCTCTTCCTGGACAGAGGCGGAGACCCAGTACTTC.

The V gene is TRBV2, the J gene TRBJ2-2; D might be TRBD1 (6 bases). Germline V gives CDR1 SNHLY, CDR2 FYNNEI. The CDR3 spans 13 residues. V was cut by 6 bases and J by 7 bases, with 12 bases left in between. The CDR3 region has the DNA TGTGCCAGCAGGTACAGGGTGGACGGGGAGCTGTTTTTT. Translating gives CASRYRVDGELFF.

V gene TRBV4-3 combines with J gene TRBJ2-1; 8 positions match TRBD1. The V and J ends lost 2 bases and 8 bases, in that order; junction bases with no gene match: 5. This CDR3 spans 14 amino acids. Per germline, CDR1 LGHNA and CDR2 YSLEER. The CDR3 DNA reads as TGCGCCAGCAGCCAATCACAGGGGGACCATGAGCAGTTCTTC. It specifies CASSQSQGDHEQFF.

V gene TRBV19 combines with J gene TRBJ1-2; tentatively, D is TRBD1 (6 bases). The CDR3 is made up of 13 amino acids. Germline-derived CDR1 and CDR2 are LNHDA and SQIVND (reference sequence). Trimming removed 9 bases at V and 2 bases at J, with 13 bases between. CDR3 sequence (DNA): TGTGCCAGGGGGGCAGGGGAAAACTATGGCTACACCTTC. This codes for CARGAGENYGYTF.

V gene TRBV14 combines with J gene TRBJ1-2; no clear D. Looked up from germline, CDR1 is SGHDN and CDR2 is FVKESK. Trimming shortened V by 4 bases and J by 0 bases, and 6 bases separated the two germline ends. CDR3 length: 13 residues. As DNA, the CDR3 is TGTGCCAGCAGCCGAACAGCTAACTATGGCTACACCTTC. It codes for CASSRTANYGYTF. The full variable domain, with the rest looked up from reference TRBV14 and TRBJ1-2, is EAGVTQFPSHSVIEKGQTVTLRCDPISGHDNLYWYRRVMGKEIKFLLHFVKESKQDESGMPNNRFLAERTGGTYSTLKVQPAELEDSGVYFCASSRTANYGYTFGSGTRLTVV.

This chain connects TRBV19 to TRBJ1-6; D call uncertain. The V gene lost 5 bases and the J gene lost 7 bases, with 15 bases spanning the gap. Germline CDR1 LNHDA, CDR2 SQIVND (reference sequence). This CDR3 comprises 15 residues. The CDR3 region is CASSVPGAVNSPLHF. The CDR3 nucleotides read TGTGCCAGTAGTGTCCCGGGAGCGGTAAATTCACCCCTCCACTTT.

This clone was found a few times. Different DNA sequences within this sample yield the same CDR3. The chain joins TRBV4-1 to TRBJ2-7; 7 bases line up with TRBD1. Germline-derived CDR1 and CDR2 are MGHRA and YSYEKL. V lost 0 bases to trimming and J lost 4 bases; unmatched junction nucleotides: 6. The CDR3 is 15 amino acids. The CDR3 spells CASSQDPGTDYEQYF. The CDR3 coding sequence is TGCGCCAGCAGCCAAGATCCGGGGACAGATTACGAGCAGTACTTC.

The chain combines TRBV10-3 with TRBJ1-6, with a possible D match to TRBD1 (6 bases). V was cut by 0 bases and J by 7 bases, with 10 bases left in between. This CDR3 spans 15 amino acids. The germline gives CDR1 ENHRY, CDR2 SYGVKD. This CDR3 is CAISESQGPNSPLHF. The CDR3 DNA sequence: TGTGCCATCAGTGAGTCTCAGGGGCCGAATTCACCCCTCCACTTT.

The chain links TRBV2 to TRBJ2-5; TRBD2 agrees at 7 bases. The junction had 8 bases not matched to a gene; V was cut back by 8 bases and J by 5 bases. The germline V gene encodes CDR1 SNHLY and CDR2 FYNNEI. The CDR3 has 13 residues. The CDR3 loop reads CASVAGEGETQYF. CDR3 bases: TGTGCCAGCGTCGCGGGAGAAGGCGAGACCCAGTACTTC.

The V gene is TRBV9, the J gene TRBJ1-1; maybe TRBD1 (5 bases). V gave up 0 bases and J gave up 5 bases, with 11 bases separating them. Germline V CDR1 and CDR2: SGDLS, YYNGEE. The CDR3 length is 14 residues. The DNA for the CDR3 is TGTGCCAGCAGCGTAGCCAGGGAGGAGACTGAAGCTTTCTTT. Protein sequence: CASSVAREETEAFF.

This sequence joins TRBV6-5 and TRBJ1-2; TRBD1 aligns across 7 bases. Trimming at V came to 4 bases and at J to 6 bases, leaving 5 bases not matched to a gene. Looked up from germline, CDR1 is MNHEY and CDR2 is SVGAGI. CDR3 size: 13 residues. CDR3 coding DNA: TGTGCCAGCAGTTCGGACAGGTCTAATGGCTACACCTTC. Its translation is CASSSDRSNGYTF.

The V call is TRBV7-2, the J call TRBJ2-5, with 9 bases that match TRBD2. The CDR3 is 13 amino acids. The trim removed 6 bases at V and 5 bases at J, leaving 4 bases unmatched. From germline, CDR1 is SGHTA and CDR2 FQGNSA. The CDR3: CASRGTSMETQYF. The CDR3 DNA reads TGTGCCAGCAGAGGGACTAGCATGGAGACCCAGTACTTC.

CDR3: CASSPRTGGRRETQYF. The CDR3 DNA is TGTGCCAGCAGCCCTCGGACAGGGGGACGGAGGGAGACCCAGTACTTC. V gene TRBV13 combines with J gene TRBJ2-5; 10 bases fit TRBD1. Looked up from germline, CDR1 is PRHDT and CDR2 is FYEKMQ (reference sequence). V trimming: 5 bases; J trimming: 5 bases; junction bases outside the gene matches: 11. The CDR3 runs 16 residues.

The V call is TRBV15, the J call TRBJ2-3; the match to TRBD2 covers 12 bases. J was trimmed by 9 bases and V by 1 base; bases with no gene match: 2. From germline, CDR1 is LNHNV and CDR2 YYDKDF (reference sequence). The CDR3 is 14 amino acids. The DNA of the CDR3 is TGTGCCACCAGCAGAGGACTAGCGGGGGCCACGCAGTATTTT. This sequence encodes CATSRGLAGATQYF.

The chain couples TRBV6-5 to TRBJ2-7; the match to TRBD1 covers 9 bases. After removal of 10 bases from V and 3 bases from J, the junction contained 4 bases not matched to a gene. CDR1 is MNHEY, CDR2 SVGAGI, per germline. This CDR3 has 12 residues. CDR3 DNA: TGTGCCACCCAGGGACAGGGCTACGAGCAGTACTTC. Its translation is CATQGQGYEQYF.

The chain employs TRBV28 and TRBJ2-1; 10 nucleotides agree with TRBD1. Trimming at V came to 6 bases and at J to 5 bases, leaving 10 bases not matched to a gene. Germline CDR1 reads MDHEN; CDR2 reads SYDVKM. The CDR3 extends over 16 amino acids. Here the CDR3 DNA reads TGTGCCAGCAGAACAAGTACGGGACAGGGGCACAATGAGCAGTTCTTC. Amino acid sequence: CASRTSTGQGHNEQFF.

The rearrangement joins TRBV4-3 to TRBJ2-3, with 9 nucleotides matching TRBD1. The V and J ends lost 0 bases and 5 bases, in that order; junction bases with no gene match: 9. Per germline, CDR1 LGHNA and CDR2 YSLEER. The CDR3 loop spans 17 amino acids. The CDR3 DNA is TGCGCCAGCAGCCAAGAACGAGGACAGGGGATTGTAGATACGCAGTATTTT. As protein: CASSQERGQGIVDTQYF.

The genes are TRBV30 and TRBJ2-5; maybe TRBD1 (5 bases). Deletions cut 0 bases from V and 3 bases from J, with 11 bases between. The CDR3 is 14 amino acids. Germline V lookup: CDR1 GTSNPN, CDR2 SVGIG (reference sequence). CDR3 loop: CAWSVLRTKETQYF. The CDR3 DNA reads TGTGCCTGGAGTGTACTTAGGACAAAAGAGACCCAGTACTTC.

A note on this clone: Other DNA sequences in this sample translate to the same CDR3. The chain combines TRBV15 with TRBJ2-7; perhaps TRBD2 as D (5 bases). CDR1 is LNHNV, CDR2 YYDKDF, per germline (reference sequence). The CDR3 runs to 15 residues. Between the trimmed V and J ends, which lost 3 bases and 1 base, there was a span of 13 bases. CDR3 nucleotide sequence: TGTGCCACCAGCAGGGAGGCCGGATCATCCTACGAGCAGTACTTC. Amino acids: CATSREAGSSYEQYF. The variable domain in full, with the rest retrieved from reference TRBV15 and TRBJ2-7, is DAMVIQNPRYQVTQFGKPVTLSCSQTLNHNVMYWYQQKSSQAPKLLFHYYDKDFNNEADTPDNFQSRRPNTSFCFLDIRSPGLGDTAMYLCATSREAGSSYEQYFGPGTRLTVT.

This chain links TRBV2 with TRBJ1-1; TRBD1 matches 7 bases. The CDR3 spans 14 residues. The germline V gene encodes CDR1 SNHLY and CDR2 FYNNEI. V was pared by 3 bases and J by 4 bases, with 5 bases of the junction left unmatched. The CDR3 protein is CASSDRWDSTEAFF. CDR3 DNA sequence: TGTGCCAGCAGTGACCGGTGGGACAGCACTGAAGCTTTCTTT.